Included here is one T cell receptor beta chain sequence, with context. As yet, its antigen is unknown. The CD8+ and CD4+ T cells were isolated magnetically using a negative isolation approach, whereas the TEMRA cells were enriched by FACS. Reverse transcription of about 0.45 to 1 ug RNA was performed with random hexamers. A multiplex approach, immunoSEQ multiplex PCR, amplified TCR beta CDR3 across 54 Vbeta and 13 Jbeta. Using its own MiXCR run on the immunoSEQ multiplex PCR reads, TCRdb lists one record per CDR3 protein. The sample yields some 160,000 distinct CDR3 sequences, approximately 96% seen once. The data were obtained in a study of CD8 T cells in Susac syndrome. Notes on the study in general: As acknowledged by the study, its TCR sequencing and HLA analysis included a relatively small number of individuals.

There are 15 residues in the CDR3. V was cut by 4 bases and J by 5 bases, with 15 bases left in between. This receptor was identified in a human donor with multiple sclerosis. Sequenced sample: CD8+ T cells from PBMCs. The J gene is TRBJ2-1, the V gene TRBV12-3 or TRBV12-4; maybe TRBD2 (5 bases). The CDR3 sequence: CASSSPLGPDNEQFF. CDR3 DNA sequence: TGTGCCAGCAGTTCGCCACTAGGGCCGGACAATGAGCAGTTCTTC.